This TCR beta chain was observed in a study of identical twins. In its sample, this clonotype was seen a few times. Its antigen is as yet unknown. CDR1 is SGHRS and CDR2 is YFSETQ in the germline V gene. CDR3 size: 14 residues. Losses at the gene ends were 4 bases for V and 7 bases for J; bases not matched to a gene: 11. A universal primer site was incorporated via template switching, and the cDNA contained unique molecular identifiers. MiXCR was run by TCRdb on the 5' RACE reads, yielding one entry per CDR3 protein. The table lists roughly 240,000 distinct CDR3 sequences, 5.5% to 7% of them singletons. Whole-study results and caveats: Zero-insertion analyses might be partly confounded by invariant T cells like MAIT and iNKT. Models underestimated out-of-frame TCR alpha sharing in monozygotic twins. Abundant beta clonotypes from cord blood bore fewer insertions; memory repertoires lacked this pattern.

These data are also associated with another study on yellow fever vaccine responses in identical twins.

This sequence joins TRBV5-1 and TRBJ2-7, with TRBD1 identical over 7 bases. The receptor comes from a woman younger than 30 in good health. Input material: memory (CD45RO+) T cells sorted from blood. Here the CDR3 DNA reads TGCGCCAGCAGCCTGGATGGACAGGAAAGGGAGCAGTACTTC. Its protein is CASSLDGQEREQYF.